Listed below are T cell receptor beta chains from one sample, sequenced in a study of response to subunit inactivated influenza vaccine. TCRdb re-called the RT-PCR reads with MiXCR, one entry per CDR3 protein. The sample carries 710,000 or so distinct CDR3 sequences, 15% to 18% recorded once. The starting material was PBMCs from blood, obtained 11 to 12 days after vaccination. All receptors come from a man aged 45-60 years who received an inactivated influenza vaccine. CDR3s include the opening cysteine and the closing phenylalanine or tryptophan. A D gene is named only where the DNA matches it firmly. Clone size, where shown, is once, few, many, or a class for clones that have expanded.

size	D	V	J	CDR3	DNA
NA	NA	TRBV29-1	TRBJ1-1	CSTRRAVNEAFF	TGCAGCACCCGAAGGGCCGTTAATGAAGCTTTCTTT
many	NA	TRBV11-2	TRBJ2-5	CASSFKETQYF	TGTGCCAGCAGCTTTAAAGAGACCCAGTACTTC
many	NA	TRBV9	TRBJ2-2	CASSVAPNTGELFF	TGTGCCAGCAGCGTAGCCCCGAACACCGGGGAGCTGTTTTTT
few	TRBD2	TRBV12-3/TRBV12-4	TRBJ2-3	CASSPIAGGQLDTQYF	TGTGCCAGCAGTCCGATAGCGGGGGGGCAATTAGATACGCAGTATTTT
NA	NA	TRBV2	TRBJ1-6	CASRGTVNSPLHF	TGTGCCAGCAGAGGGACGGTCAATTCACCCCTCCACTTT
few	NA	TRBV7-9	TRBJ1-1	CASSLVVFLDTEAFF	TGTGCCAGCAGCTTAGTGGTGTTTTTGGACACTGAAGCTTTCTTT
few	TRBD2	TRBV5-6	TRBJ2-3	CASSSGLAGGSTDTQYF	TGTGCCAGCAGCTCGGGACTAGCGGGAGGGAGCACAGATACGCAGTATTTT
few	TRBD1	TRBV7-6	TRBJ2-7	CASSLGYGTGTYEQYF	TGTGCCAGCAGCTTAGGATACGGGACAGGGACCTACGAGCAGTACTTC
NA	TRBD1	TRBV6-1	TRBJ1-2	CASHPDRFSNYGYTF	TGTGCCAGCCATCCGGACAGGTTTTCTAACTATGGCTACACCTTC
NA	TRBD2	TRBV20-1	TRBJ2-7	CSAPSSSGRIPYEQYF	TGCAGTGCTCCTTCGTCTAGCGGGAGAATCCCCTACGAGCAGTACTTC
NA	TRBD1	TRBV9	TRBJ2-7	CASSEGTGQTLSEQYF	TGTGCCAGCAGCGAAGGGACAGGCCAAACGTTGTCGGAGCAGTACTTC
few	NA	TRBV6-2/TRBV6-3	TRBJ2-2	CASSSNRNTGELFF	TGTGCCAGCAGTTCCAACCGGAACACCGGGGAGCTGTTTTTT
NA	NA	TRBV6-1	TRBJ2-7	CASTQGGTSEQYF	TGTGCCAGCACCCAGGGGGGAACTTCCGAGCAGTACTTC
many	NA	TRBV29-1	TRBJ2-7	CSVGGIENHYEQYF	TGCAGCGTTGGAGGGATCGAAAATCACTACGAGCAGTACTTC
many	NA	TRBV5-1	TRBJ2-7	CASSSQRGSYEQYF	TGCGCCAGCAGCTCTCAGAGGGGGTCCTACGAGCAGTACTTC
few	NA	TRBV30	TRBJ2-7	CAWSEVSYEQYF	TGTGCCTGGAGTGAGGTGAGCTACGAGCAGTACTTC
few	TRBD2	TRBV7-9	TRBJ2-3	CASSPPSGGLTDTQYF	TGTGCCAGCAGCCCCCCTAGCGGGGGGCTCACAGATACGCAGTATTTT
few	NA	TRBV7-9	TRBJ1-1	CASSLSGPAGTEAFF	TGTGCCAGCAGCTTATCAGGACCGGCTGGCACTGAAGCTTTCTTT
NA	NA	TRBV6-1	TRBJ2-1	CASSARGEWGEQFF	TGTGCCAGCAGTGCCCGTGGGGAGTGGGGTGAGCAGTTCTTC
NA	TRBD1	TRBV29-1	TRBJ2-1	CSAKGDHRGTYNEQFF	TGCAGCGCGAAAGGCGATCACAGGGGAACCTACAATGAGCAGTTCTTC
NA	NA	TRBV5-1	TRBJ1-3	CASSPPENSGNTIYF	TGCGCCAGCAGCCCCCCAGAAAACTCTGGAAACACCATATATTTT
few	NA	TRBV28	TRBJ1-5	CASQDPGAVSQPQHF	TGTGCCAGCCAGGACCCCGGGGCGGTCAGCCAGCCCCAGCATTTT
NA	NA	TRBV30	TRBJ2-7	CAWSVRGSYEQYF	TGTGCCTGGAGTGTACGCGGCTCCTACGAGCAGTACTTC
few	TRBD1	TRBV20-1	TRBJ2-5	CSASILGGEEETQYF	TGCAGTGCTAGCATTTTAGGGGGCGAGGAAGAGACCCAGTACTTC
NA	TRBD1	TRBV10-3	TRBJ1-3	CATTQGPNSGNTIYF	TGTGCCACCACACAGGGGCCGAACTCTGGAAACACCATATATTTT
few	TRBD2	TRBV3-1	TRBJ2-7	CASRAERGAQYF	TGTGCCAGCAGAGCTGAGCGGGGTGCGCAGTACTTC
few	NA	TRBV12-3/TRBV12-4	TRBJ2-3	CASSSSWESTDTQYF	TGTGCCAGCAGTTCAAGCTGGGAGAGCACAGATACGCAGTATTTT
NA	TRBD2	TRBV7-2	TRBJ2-7	CASSFFGRPSSYEQYF	TGTGCCAGCAGCTTTTTCGGGAGGCCGAGCTCCTACGAGCAGTACTTC
NA	NA	TRBV9	TRBJ2-7	CASSRQAGLNIYEQYF	TGTGCCAGCAGCCGGCAGGCGGGGTTGAACATCTACGAGCAGTACTTC
few	NA	TRBV27	TRBJ2-1	CASSLKLRWDSSYNEQFF	TGTGCCAGCAGTTTAAAACTACGGTGGGACTCCAGCTACAATGAGCAGTTCTTC
few	NA	TRBV2	TRBJ2-1	CASSVSRYNEQFF	TGTGCCAGCAGTGTGTCACGTTACAATGAGCAGTTCTTC
many	NA	TRBV7-2	TRBJ2-1	CASSLAIASYNEQFF	TGTGCCAGCAGCTTAGCTATAGCGTCCTACAATGAGCAGTTCTTC
many	NA	TRBV12-3/TRBV12-4	TRBJ2-7	CASSLYSYEQYF	TGTGCCAGCAGTTTATATTCCTACGAGCAGTACTTC
NA	NA	TRBV12-3/TRBV12-4	TRBJ1-3	CARQRHFSSGNTIYF	TGTGCCAGGCAAAGACACTTTTCCTCTGGAAACACCATATATTTT